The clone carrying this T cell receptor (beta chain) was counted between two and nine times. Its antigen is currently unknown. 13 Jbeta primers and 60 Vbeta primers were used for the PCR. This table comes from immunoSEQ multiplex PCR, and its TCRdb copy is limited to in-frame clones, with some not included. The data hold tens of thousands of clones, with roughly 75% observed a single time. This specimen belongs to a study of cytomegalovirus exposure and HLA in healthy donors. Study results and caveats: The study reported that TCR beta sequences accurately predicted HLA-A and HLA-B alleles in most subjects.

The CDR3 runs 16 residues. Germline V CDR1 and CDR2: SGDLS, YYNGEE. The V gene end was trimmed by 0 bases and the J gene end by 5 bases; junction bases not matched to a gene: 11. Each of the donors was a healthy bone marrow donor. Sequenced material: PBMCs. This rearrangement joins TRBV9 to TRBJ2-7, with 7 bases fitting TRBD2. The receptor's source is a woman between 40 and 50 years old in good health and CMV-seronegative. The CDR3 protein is CASSVAGGGGSDEQYF. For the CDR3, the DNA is TGTGCCAGCAGCGTAGCGGGGGGAGGAGGTTCGGACGAGCAGTACTTC.